These 32 T cell receptor beta chains were sequenced from one sample in a study of cytomegalovirus exposure and HLA in healthy donors. The study ran its PCR with 60 Vbeta and 13 Jbeta primers. Sequenced by immunoSEQ multiplex PCR; TCRdb stores in-frame clones only, minus some. The top ten hold about 1% of the sample, which has approximately 130,000 clones, roughly 82% seen once. The sequenced sample was PBMCs. These receptors originate from a boy aged 5-17 years in good health and CMV-seronegative.

This clone was recorded a few times. The chain is built from TRBV7-2 and TRBJ2-6; no clear D. V gave up 2 bases and J gave up 2 bases, with 7 bases separating them. Germline-derived CDR1 and CDR2 are SGHTA and FQGNSA. This CDR3 contains 15 residues. CDR3 nucleotides: TGTGCCAGCAGCTTATGGGCAACTGGGGCCAACGTCCTGACTTTC. Amino acids: CASSLWATGANVLTF.

The chain couples TRBV28 to TRBJ2-2; 8 bases map to TRBD1. Looked up from germline, CDR1 is MDHEN and CDR2 is SYDVKM. Unmatched junction bases numbered 10, after V lost 3 bases and J lost 4 bases. This CDR3 has 17 residues. The CDR3 bases are TGTGCCAGCAGTTTGTCCACCCCAGGGGGCACCACCGGGGAGCTGTTTTTT. It encodes CASSLSTPGGTTGELFF.

CDR3 protein: CASSEQGGPTEAFF. The CDR3 DNA reads TGTGCCAGCAGTGAACAGGGAGGTCCCACTGAAGCTTTCTTT. The J gene is TRBJ1-1, the V gene TRBV2; a possible D gene is TRBD1 (5 bases). V was shortened by 2 bases and J by 4 bases, with 11 bases between the two germline ends. The CDR3 covers 14 residues. Germline CDR1 SNHLY, CDR2 FYNNEI.

This rearrangement joins TRBV12-5 to TRBJ2-5; 11 bases are shared with TRBD2. CDR1 LGHNT and CDR2 FRNRAP come from the germline V gene. J gave up 5 bases and V 6 bases, and 17 bases lay outside the gene matches. The CDR3 contains 18 residues. Here the CDR3 DNA reads TGTGCTAGTGGCCCCGGCCCTTTAGCGGGAGGGCCAGGGGAGACCCAGTACTTC. It translates to CASGPGPLAGGPGETQYF.

The V and J genes are TRBV18 and TRBJ2-5; maybe TRBD2 (5 bases). The V gene lost 6 bases and the J gene lost 3 bases, with 17 bases spanning the gap. The CDR3 runs to 15 residues. In germline, CDR1 is KGHSH, CDR2 LQKENI. DNA for the CDR3: TGTGCCAGCTCTCCGATGAGTACTAGGAAAGAGACCCAGTACTTC. Its protein is CASSPMSTRKETQYF.

The chain recombines TRBV5-1 with TRBJ2-7; TRBD2 agrees at 11 bases. With V trimmed by 3 bases and J by 5 bases, 10 bases remained unmatched. CDR1 SGHRS and CDR2 YFSETQ come from the germline V gene. This CDR3 comprises 16 residues. The DNA for the CDR3 is TGCGCCAGCAGCTCGGATAGCGGGAGGGCTAGGCACGAGCAGTACTTC. It is translated as CASSSDSGRARHEQYF.

The chain has TRBV6-5 and TRBJ1-2; TRBD1 matches at 8 bases. J gave up 6 bases and V 2 bases, and 8 bases lay outside the gene matches. Germline V gene lookup returns CDR1 MNHEY and CDR2 SVGAGI. The CDR3 contains 15 residues. CDR3 loop: CASSYDPRGRHGYTF. The CDR3 bases are TGTGCCAGCAGTTACGATCCCAGGGGGCGACATGGCTACACCTTC.

The chain is built from TRBV2 and TRBJ2-2; TRBD1 agrees at 8 bases. There are 15 residues in the CDR3. CDR1 SNHLY and CDR2 FYNNEI come from the germline V gene. J was trimmed by 2 bases and V by 7 bases; bases with no gene match: 6. This chain's CDR3 is CASTYGQGNTGELFF. CDR3 sequence (DNA): TGTGCCAGCACCTATGGACAGGGTAACACCGGGGAGCTGTTTTTT.

J is TRBJ1-5 and V is TRBV6-5; D remains unclear. Trimming pared 0 bases from V and 4 bases from J, leaving 7 bases between. The germline V gene has CDR1 MNHEY and CDR2 SVGAGI. The CDR3 spans 14 residues. The DNA of the CDR3 is TGTGCCAGCAGTTACTCCCCCATTAATCAGCCCCAGCATTTT. Protein product: CASSYSPINQPQHF.

The CDR3 sequence is CATRGVGEKLFF. DNA for the CDR3: TGTGCCACGCGGGGGGTGGGGGAAAAACTGTTTTTT. This chain links TRBV19 with TRBJ1-4, with TRBD1 as a possible D gene (5 bases). The CDR3 is 12 residues long. Germline V gene data show CDR1 as LNHDA and CDR2 as SQIVND (reference sequence). The V gene lost 10 bases and the J gene lost 8 bases, with 14 bases spanning the gap. The full variable domain, in which reference TRBV19 and TRBJ1-4 provide the parts outside the CDR3, is DGGITQSPKYLFRKEGQNVTLSCEQNLNHDAMYWYRQDPGQGLRLIYYSQIVNDFQKGDIAEGYSVSREKKESFPLTVTSAQKNPTAFYLCATRGVGEKLFFGSGTQLSVL.

The chain joins TRBV15 to TRBJ1-2; possibly TRBD1 for D (6 bases). Trimming removed 5 bases from V and 4 bases from J, with 17 bases in between. CDR3 length: 15 residues. Germline CDR1 and CDR2: LNHNV and YYDKDF (reference sequence). CDR3 region: CATSLTNRDVYGYTF. In DNA, the CDR3 is TGTGCCACCAGCTTGACGAACAGGGATGTCTATGGCTACACCTTC.

This chain connects TRBV13 to TRBJ2-3, with D perhaps matching TRBD1 (6 bases). Germline CDR1 and CDR2: PRHDT and FYEKMQ (reference sequence). This CDR3 is built from 14 residues. Trimming stripped 5 bases from V and 2 bases from J, with 11 bases between. CDR3 residues: CASSVQGPTDTQYF. CDR3 sequence (DNA): TGTGCCAGCAGCGTTCAGGGGCCCACAGATACGCAGTATTTT. Looking up the rest from reference TRBV13 and TRBJ2-3 gives the full variable domain: AAGVIQSPRHLIKEKRETATLKCYPIPRHDTVYWYQQGPGQDPQFLISFYEKMQSDKGSIPDRFSAQQFSDYHSELNMSSLELGDSALYFCASSVQGPTDTQYFGPGTRLTVL.

V and J are TRBV7-9 and TRBJ1-1; D possibly corresponds to TRBD1 (6 bases). Looked up from germline, CDR1 is SEHNR and CDR2 is FQNEAQ (reference sequence). CDR3 length equals 16 residues. V shed 4 bases and J shed 6 bases, with 21 bases lying between them. The CDR3 DNA follows: TGTGCCAGCAGCTATGGGGGTCACAGGGACAACCCTGAAGCTTTCTTT. Amino acid sequence: CASSYGGHRDNPEAFF.

The V and J genes are TRBV11-3 and TRBJ2-2, with a weak D call TRBD2 (6 bases). The germline V gene has CDR1 SGHNT and CDR2 YENEEA. V shed 5 bases and J shed 0 bases, with 13 bases lying between them. The length of the CDR3 is 16 residues. Here the CDR3 reads CASSSPAGSNTGELFF. For the CDR3, the DNA is TGTGCCAGCAGCAGTCCGGCGGGATCGAACACCGGGGAGCTGTTTTTT.

The chain is built from TRBV30 and TRBJ2-1; 12 bases map to TRBD2. V lost 0 bases, J lost 0 bases, and 3 bases stayed unmatched. Germline V gives CDR1 GTSNPN, CDR2 SVGIG (reference sequence). The CDR3 has 17 amino acids. The CDR3 region has the DNA TGTGCCTGGAGTGTATTGACTAGCGGGAGCTCCTACAATGAGCAGTTCTTC. Protein: CAWSVLTSGSSYNEQFF. Supplemented by reference TRBV30 and TRBJ2-1, the full variable domain reads SQTIHQWPATLVQPVGSPLSLECTVEGTSNPNLYWYRQAAGRGLQLLFYSVGIGQISSEVPQNLSASRPQDRQFILSSKKLLLSDSGFYLCAWSVLTSGSSYNEQFFGPGTRLTVL.

This clone was counted a single time. The J gene is TRBJ2-1, the V gene TRBV9; 9 nucleotides align to TRBD1. Germline trimming cut 2 bases from V and 1 base from J; bases unmatched to any gene: 4. The CDR3 totals 16 residues. Looked up from germline, CDR1 is SGDLS and CDR2 is YYNGEE. The CDR3 loop reads CASSVVDRGSYNEQFF. CDR3 nucleotides: TGTGCCAGCAGCGTCGTTGACAGGGGGTCCTACAATGAGCAGTTCTTC.

This chain connects TRBV7-3 to TRBJ2-5; 8 bases line up with TRBD1. The CDR3 spans 16 residues. The V segment lost 0 bases and the J segment 1 base; nucleotides outside the gene matches: 4. Germline lookup yields CDR1 SGHTA and CDR2 FQGTGA. The CDR3: CASSLTPGTGQETQYF. The DNA for the CDR3 is TGTGCCAGCAGCTTAACCCCCGGGACAGGCCAAGAGACCCAGTACTTC.

For the CDR3, the DNA is TGTGCCAGCAGCTTAGGCCTAGCGGGAGGAAACTCCTACAATGAGCAGTTCTTC. Translated: CASSLGLAGGNSYNEQFF. V and J are TRBV7-6 and TRBJ2-1; TRBD2 aligns across 11 bases. This CDR3 spans 18 amino acids. The germline V gene has CDR1 SGHVS and CDR2 FNYEAQ. Trimming removed 1 base from V and 0 bases from J; junction bases left unmatched: 5.

The chain combines TRBV28 with TRBJ1-4; the match to TRBD1 covers 8 bases. V trimming: 5 bases; J trimming: 5 bases; junction bases outside the gene matches: 7. There are 15 residues in the CDR3. Germline V gives CDR1 MDHEN, CDR2 SYDVKM. The CDR3 sequence: CASSPLDRVNEKLFF. The CDR3 region has the DNA TGTGCCAGCAGTCCACTGGACAGGGTGAATGAAAAACTGTTTTTT. Variable domain in full (rest from reference TRBV28 and TRBJ1-4): DVKVTQSSRYLVKRTGEKVFLECVQDMDHENMFWYRQDPGLGLRLIYFSYDVKMKEKGDIPEGYSVSREKKERFSLILESASTNQTSMYLCASSPLDRVNEKLFFGSGTQLSVL.

A few counts support this clone. This sequence joins TRBV4-1 and TRBJ2-7; 7 bases map to TRBD1. Germline values: CDR1 MGHRA, CDR2 YSYEKL. This CDR3 is built from 14 residues. The junction had 6 bases not matched to a gene; V was cut back by 4 bases and J by 3 bases. The CDR3 loop is CASSLTPGGYEQYF. In DNA, the CDR3 is TGCGCCAGCAGCCTCACCCCAGGGGGCTACGAGCAGTACTTC.

The CDR3 protein is CASSQPLASNTGELFF. The DNA for the CDR3 is TGTGCCAGCAGCCAACCCCTCGCGTCGAACACCGGGGAGCTGTTTTTT. The chain is built from TRBV4-2 and TRBJ2-2; D remains unclear. There are 16 residues in the CDR3. Trimming pared 2 bases from V and 0 bases from J, leaving 10 bases between. Germline V gene sequence: CDR1 LGHNA, CDR2 YNFKEQ.

This clone occurred once. V gene TRBV1 combines with J gene TRBJ1-2; no check of the table's D call, TRBD1, against the DNA was made. TRBV1 counts as a pseudogene. This CDR3 contains 17 residues. CDR3 protein: CTSSPALTGQAYYGYTF. In DNA, the CDR3 is TGCACCAGCAGCCCAGCGCTGACGGGACAGGCGTACTATGGCTACACCTTC.

CDR3 DNA sequence: TGCGCCAGCAGCCTAAGCGGAATAGGCTCCTACGAGCAGTACTTC. Its protein is CASSLSGIGSYEQYF. V is TRBV5-1 and J is TRBJ2-7; a weak D match, TRBD2 (5 bases). CDR3 length: 15 amino acids. V lost 4 bases and J 0 bases, leaving 14 bases between the germline ends. Germline values: CDR1 SGHRS, CDR2 YFSETQ.

The chain couples TRBV5-1 to TRBJ2-3; 7 bases map to TRBD2. Germline values: CDR1 SGHRS, CDR2 YFSETQ. The junction had 5 bases not matched to a gene; V was cut back by 4 bases and J by 0 bases. The CDR3 has 15 residues. The CDR3 DNA reads TGCGCCAGCAGCCAGCGGGGCGGAAGCACAGATACGCAGTATTTT. Its translation is CASSQRGGSTDTQYF.

This clone has only one observation. The chain links TRBV11-1 to TRBJ1-1; the D gene is possibly TRBD1 (6 bases). Trimming took 4 bases from V and 5 from J, leaving 17 bases between them. This CDR3 spans 15 amino acids. Germline CDR1 reads SGHAT; CDR2 reads FQDESV (reference sequence). DNA of the CDR3: TGTGCCAGCAGCTCCGGGAGGCAGGGGAGGACTGAAGCTTTCTTT. Translated, it gives CASSSGRQGRTEAFF.

The chain links TRBV5-1 to TRBJ1-1, with TRBD1 identical over 8 bases. Germline V gene lookup returns CDR1 SGHRS and CDR2 YFSETQ. Unmatched junction bases numbered 12, after V lost 0 bases and J lost 5 bases. This CDR3 has 17 residues. The chain's CDR3 is CASSLEPGQAVRTEAFF. CDR3 sequence (DNA): TGCGCCAGCAGCTTGGAACCGGGACAGGCGGTTCGGACTGAAGCTTTCTTT.

The chain recombines TRBV4-1 with TRBJ2-7, with 12 bases aligning to TRBD2. The CDR3 consists of 15 residues. Losses at the gene ends were 4 bases for V and 6 bases for J; bases not matched to a gene: 7. CDR1 is MGHRA and CDR2 is YSYEKL in the germline V gene. CDR3 in amino acids: CASSLRGGLAGEQYF. CDR3 nucleotides: TGCGCCAGCAGCCTACGGGGGGGACTAGCGGGCGAGCAGTACTTC.

This clone has more than one count but fewer than ten. The chain couples TRBV5-1 to TRBJ2-3; a possible D gene is TRBD1 (5 bases). The CDR3 consists of 15 residues. Per germline, CDR1 SGHRS and CDR2 YFSETQ. Trimming stripped 5 bases from V and 0 bases from J, with 13 bases between. The CDR3 reads CASRRDSTSTDTQYF. CDR3 DNA sequence: TGCGCCAGCAGGCGAGACAGTACTAGCACAGATACGCAGTATTTT.

This chain connects TRBV5-1 to TRBJ1-2; TRBD1 matches at 7 bases. Germline V gene sequence: CDR1 SGHRS, CDR2 YFSETQ. There are 15 residues in the CDR3. J was trimmed by 0 bases and V by 4 bases; bases with no gene match: 6. CDR3 sequence reads: CASSQGDSSNYGYTF. The DNA of the CDR3 is TGCGCCAGCAGCCAGGGGGACAGTTCTAACTATGGCTACACCTTC.

The chain combines TRBV30 with TRBJ1-1; the D is unclear. The CDR3 covers 14 residues. CDR1 GTSNPN and CDR2 SVGIG come from the germline V gene (reference sequence). The germline V and J ends were trimmed by 0 bases and 4 bases, with 12 bases remaining between them. CDR3 in DNA: TGTGCCTGGAGTGTGTCGGGTCGGGGCACTGAAGCTTTCTTT. Its translation is CAWSVSGRGTEAFF.

The chain has TRBV6-5 and TRBJ2-5, with 8 positions matching TRBD2. The CDR3 spans 15 residues. In germline, CDR1 is MNHEY, CDR2 SVGAGI. The junction had 15 bases not matched to a gene; V was cut back by 8 bases and J by 7 bases. The CDR3 DNA reads as TGTGCCAGCCAAGGGAGCGGGAGTTATCCGGTGACCCAGTACTTC. This encodes CASQGSGSYPVTQYF.

This clone has just one count. This chain joins TRBV4-3 and TRBJ2-1, with 8 nucleotides matching TRBD2. V lost 0 bases and J lost 4; bases outside the gene matches: 5. CDR3 length: 16 amino acids. CDR1 is LGHNA and CDR2 is YSLEER in the germline V gene. The CDR3 DNA sequence: TGCGCCAGCAGCCAAGAGGGGGAGCGGGGGTACAATGAGCAGTTCTTC. Translation: CASSQEGERGYNEQFF.